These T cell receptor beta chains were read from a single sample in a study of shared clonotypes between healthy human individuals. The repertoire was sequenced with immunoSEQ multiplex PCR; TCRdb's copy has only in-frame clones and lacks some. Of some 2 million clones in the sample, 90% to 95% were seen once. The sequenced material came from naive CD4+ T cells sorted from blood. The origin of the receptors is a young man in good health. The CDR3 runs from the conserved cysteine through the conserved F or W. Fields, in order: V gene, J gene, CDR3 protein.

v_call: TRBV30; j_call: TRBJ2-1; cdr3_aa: CAWRLAGAPRQFF
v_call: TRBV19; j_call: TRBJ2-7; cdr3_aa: CASSMRAGVSYEQYF
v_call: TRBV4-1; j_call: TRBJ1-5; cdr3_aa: CASSQDPREGNQPQHF
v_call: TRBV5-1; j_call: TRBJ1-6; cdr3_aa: CASSSTGSANSPLHF
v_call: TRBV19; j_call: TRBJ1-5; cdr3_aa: CASRITGGINQPQHF
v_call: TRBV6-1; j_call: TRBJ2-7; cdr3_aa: CASSGGEAGSYEQYF
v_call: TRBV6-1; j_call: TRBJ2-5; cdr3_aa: CASRERETQYF
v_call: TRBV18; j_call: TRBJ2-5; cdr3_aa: CASCFTMDTQATQYF
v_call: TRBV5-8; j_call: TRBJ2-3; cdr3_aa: CASSPPGIFGYTQYF
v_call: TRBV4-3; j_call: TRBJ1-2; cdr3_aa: CASSQERGRDSYGYTF
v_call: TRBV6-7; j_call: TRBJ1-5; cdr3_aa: CASSPVRPLWGQPQHF
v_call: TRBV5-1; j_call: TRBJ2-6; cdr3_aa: CASSLEAVSGANVLTF
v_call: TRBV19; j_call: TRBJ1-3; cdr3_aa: CATRQQGLSGNTIYF
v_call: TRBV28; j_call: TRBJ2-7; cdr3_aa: CASSPGSSGPNEQYF
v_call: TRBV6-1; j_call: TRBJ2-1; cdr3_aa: CASSVGLVGEQFF
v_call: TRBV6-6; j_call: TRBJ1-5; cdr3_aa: CASSYRQDSNQPQHF
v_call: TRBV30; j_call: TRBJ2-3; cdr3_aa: CAWSPRGETTDTQYF
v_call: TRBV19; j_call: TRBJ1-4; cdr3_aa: CASSKRNFNEKLFF
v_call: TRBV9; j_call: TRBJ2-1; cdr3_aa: CASSLPGGGAYNEQFF
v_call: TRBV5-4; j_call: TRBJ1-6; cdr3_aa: CASSLVTGNSPLHF
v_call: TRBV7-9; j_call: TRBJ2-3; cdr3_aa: CASSSGRERFSTDTQYF
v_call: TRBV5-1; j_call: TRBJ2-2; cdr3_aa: CASSLPFTGTNTGELFF
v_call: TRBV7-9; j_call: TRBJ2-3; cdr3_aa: CASSLGSGDTQYF
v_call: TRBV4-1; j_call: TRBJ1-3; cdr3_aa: CASSQAGALGNTIYF